This T cell receptor (beta chain) comes out of a study of metastatic and nonmetastatic thyroid tumors. Overall study: Repertoire comparison spanned blood and tumor or nodule tissue of malignant and benign thyroid patients.

This clone came up once. The target antigen is unknown. Germline is not matched at one junction end, which may reflect a read error. The germline V gene encodes CDR1 LNHNV and CDR2 YYDKDF (reference sequence). CDR3 length: 15 residues. Until they underwent thyroid surgery, no patient had received any treatment. MiXCR re-clonotyped the PCR reads for TCRdb. The table shows about 5,800 clones, with 15% to 20% occurring only once. Study-wide points: It was reportedly found that TCR beta diversity was significantly higher in malignant thyroid tumors than in benign nodules, a difference seen in both blood and tumor samples.

The source material was adjacent normal tissue. This receptor was obtained from a female donor with papillary thyroid cancer or a benign thyroid nodule (not recorded which). Some clones in this sample may be carry-over from other donors' samples. V gene TRBV15 combines with J gene TRBJ2-3, with 7 bases that match TRBD2. CDR3 amino acids: CGTSPGGGATDTQYF. DNA for the CDR3: TGTGGCACCAGCCCGGGGGGAGGGGCCACAGATACGCAGTATTTT.